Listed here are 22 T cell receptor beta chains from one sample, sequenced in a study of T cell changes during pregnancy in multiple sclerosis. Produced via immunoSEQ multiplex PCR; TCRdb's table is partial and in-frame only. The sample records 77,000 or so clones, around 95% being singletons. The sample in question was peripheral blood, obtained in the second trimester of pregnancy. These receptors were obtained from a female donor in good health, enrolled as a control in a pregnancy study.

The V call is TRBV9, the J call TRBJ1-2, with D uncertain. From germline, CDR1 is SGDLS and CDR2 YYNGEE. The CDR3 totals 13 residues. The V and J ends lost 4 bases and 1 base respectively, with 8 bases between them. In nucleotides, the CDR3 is TGTGCCAGCAGCTCCCCGGGTAACTATGGCTACACCTTC. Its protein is CASSSPGNYGYTF. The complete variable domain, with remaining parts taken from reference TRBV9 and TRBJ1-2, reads DSGVTQTPKHLITATGQRVTLRCSPRSGDLSVYWYQQSLDQGLQFLIQYYNGEERAKGNILERFSAQQFPDLHSELNLSSLELGDSALYFCASSSPGNYGYTFGSGTRLTVV.

CDR3 in amino acids: CASSSDYRDYEQYF. Here the CDR3 DNA reads TGTGCCAGCAGCTCGGATTACAGGGACTACGAGCAGTACTTC. The V and J genes are TRBV7-2 and TRBJ2-7, with D possibly TRBD1 on 6 matching bases. The CDR3 totals 14 residues. CDR1 is SGHTA, CDR2 FQGNSA, per germline. Trimming stripped 4 bases from V and 3 bases from J, with 13 bases between.

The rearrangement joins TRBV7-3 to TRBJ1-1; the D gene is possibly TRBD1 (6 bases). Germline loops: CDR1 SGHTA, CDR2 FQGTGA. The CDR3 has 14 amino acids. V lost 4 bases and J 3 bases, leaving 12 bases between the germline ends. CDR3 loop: CASSSQGRDTEAFF. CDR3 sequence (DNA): TGTGCCAGCAGCTCACAGGGAAGGGACACTGAAGCTTTCTTT.

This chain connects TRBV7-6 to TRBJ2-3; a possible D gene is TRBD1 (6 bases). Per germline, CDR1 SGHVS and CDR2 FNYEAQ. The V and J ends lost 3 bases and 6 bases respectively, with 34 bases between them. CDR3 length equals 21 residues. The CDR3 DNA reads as TGTGCCAGCAGCTTTCAAGGCCGGAGGACAGATGCCTCACCGGTCGGGGATACGCAGTATTTT. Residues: CASSFQGRRTDASPVGDTQYF.

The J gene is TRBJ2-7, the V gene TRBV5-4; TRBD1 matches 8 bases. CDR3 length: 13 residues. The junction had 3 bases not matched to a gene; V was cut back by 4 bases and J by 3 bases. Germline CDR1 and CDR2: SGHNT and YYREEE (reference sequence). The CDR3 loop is CASSGDRGYEQYF. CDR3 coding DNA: TGTGCCAGCAGCGGCGACAGGGGCTACGAGCAGTACTTC.

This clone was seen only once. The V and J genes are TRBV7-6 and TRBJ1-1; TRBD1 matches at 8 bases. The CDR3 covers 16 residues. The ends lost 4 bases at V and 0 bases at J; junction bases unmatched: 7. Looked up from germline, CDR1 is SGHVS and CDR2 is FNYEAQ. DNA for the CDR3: TGTGCCAGCAGCTCCGGGACAGGTTCTATGAACACTGAAGCTTTCTTT. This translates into CASSSGTGSMNTEAFF.

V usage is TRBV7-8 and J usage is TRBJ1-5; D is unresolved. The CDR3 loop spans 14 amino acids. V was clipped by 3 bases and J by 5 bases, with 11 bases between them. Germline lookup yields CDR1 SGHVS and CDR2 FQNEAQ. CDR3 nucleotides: TGTGCCAGCAGCTTGTCAGGAGGTGATCAGCCCCAGCATTTT. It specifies CASSLSGGDQPQHF.

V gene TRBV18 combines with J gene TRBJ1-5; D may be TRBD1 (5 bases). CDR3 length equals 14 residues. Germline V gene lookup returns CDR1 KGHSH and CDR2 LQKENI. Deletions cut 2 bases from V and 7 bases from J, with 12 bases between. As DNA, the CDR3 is TGTGCCAGCTCACCATCAGGGTTGGGGCAGCCCCAGCATTTT. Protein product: CASSPSGLGQPQHF. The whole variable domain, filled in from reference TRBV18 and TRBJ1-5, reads NAGVMQNPRHLVRRRGQEARLRCSPMKGHSHVYWYRQLPEEGLKFMVYLQKENIIDESGMPKERFSAEFPKEGPSILRIQQVVRGDSAAYFCASSPSGLGQPQHFGDGTRLSIL.

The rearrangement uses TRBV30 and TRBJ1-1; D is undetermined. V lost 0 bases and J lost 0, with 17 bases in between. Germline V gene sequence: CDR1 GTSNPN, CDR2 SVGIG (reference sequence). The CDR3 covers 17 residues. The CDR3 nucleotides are TGTGCCTGGAGTGTAGGGCACCCAGACTATATGAACACTGAAGCTTTCTTT. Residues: CAWSVGHPDYMNTEAFF. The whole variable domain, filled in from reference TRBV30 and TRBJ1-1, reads SQTIHQWPATLVQPVGSPLSLECTVEGTSNPNLYWYRQAAGRGLQLLFYSVGIGQISSEVPQNLSASRPQDRQFILSSKKLLLSDSGFYLCAWSVGHPDYMNTEAFFGQGTRLTVV.

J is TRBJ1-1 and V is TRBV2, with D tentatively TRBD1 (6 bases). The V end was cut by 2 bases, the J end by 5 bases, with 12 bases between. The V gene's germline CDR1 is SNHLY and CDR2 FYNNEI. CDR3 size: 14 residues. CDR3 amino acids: CASSEFQGWTEAFF. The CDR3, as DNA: TGTGCCAGCAGTGAATTTCAGGGGTGGACTGAAGCTTTCTTT. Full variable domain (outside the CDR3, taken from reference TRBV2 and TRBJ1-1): EPEVTQTPSHQVTQMGQEVILRCVPISNHLYFYWYRQILGQKVEFLVSFYNNEISEKSEIFDDQFSVERPDGSNFTLKIRSTKLEDSAMYFCASSEFQGWTEAFFGQGTRLTVV.

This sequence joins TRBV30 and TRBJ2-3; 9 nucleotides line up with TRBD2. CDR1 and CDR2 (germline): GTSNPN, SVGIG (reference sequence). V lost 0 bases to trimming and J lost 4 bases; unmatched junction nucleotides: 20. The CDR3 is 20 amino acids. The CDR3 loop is CAWSVEFVAGGPMIPDTQYF. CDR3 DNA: TGTGCCTGGAGTGTTGAATTCGTCGCGGGGGGGCCCATGATTCCAGATACGCAGTATTTT.

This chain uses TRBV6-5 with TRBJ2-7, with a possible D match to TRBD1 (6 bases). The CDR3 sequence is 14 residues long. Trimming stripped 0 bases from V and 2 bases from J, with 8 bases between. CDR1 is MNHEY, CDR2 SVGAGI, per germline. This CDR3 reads CASSYSQGPYEQYF. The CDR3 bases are TGTGCCAGCAGTTACTCGCAGGGGCCCTACGAGCAGTACTTC.

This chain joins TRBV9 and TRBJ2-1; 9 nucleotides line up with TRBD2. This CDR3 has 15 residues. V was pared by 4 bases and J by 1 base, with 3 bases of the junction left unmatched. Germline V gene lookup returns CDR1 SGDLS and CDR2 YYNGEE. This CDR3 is CASSNSGGSYNEQFF. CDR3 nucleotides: TGTGCCAGCAGCAATAGCGGGGGTTCCTACAATGAGCAGTTCTTC. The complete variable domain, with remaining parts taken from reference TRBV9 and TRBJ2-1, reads DSGVTQTPKHLITATGQRVTLRCSPRSGDLSVYWYQQSLDQGLQFLIQYYNGEERAKGNILERFSAQQFPDLHSELNLSSLELGDSALYFCASSNSGGSYNEQFFGPGTRLTVL.

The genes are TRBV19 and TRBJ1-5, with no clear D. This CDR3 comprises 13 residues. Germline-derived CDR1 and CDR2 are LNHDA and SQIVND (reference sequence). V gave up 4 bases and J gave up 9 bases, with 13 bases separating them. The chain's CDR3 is CASSTGGQRPQHF. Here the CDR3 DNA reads TGTGCCAGTAGTACTGGCGGGCAGCGGCCCCAGCATTTT. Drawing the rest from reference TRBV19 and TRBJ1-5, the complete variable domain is DGGITQSPKYLFRKEGQNVTLSCEQNLNHDAMYWYRQDPGQGLRLIYYSQIVNDFQKGDIAEGYSVSREKKESFPLTVTSAQKNPTAFYLCASSTGGQRPQHFGDGTRLSIL.

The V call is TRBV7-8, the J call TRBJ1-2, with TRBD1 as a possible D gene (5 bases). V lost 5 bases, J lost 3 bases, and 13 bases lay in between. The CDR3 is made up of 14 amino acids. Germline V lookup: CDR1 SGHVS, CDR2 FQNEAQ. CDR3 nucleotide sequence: TGTGCCAGCAGCCCGGGGTCGGGGGACTATGGCTACACCTTC. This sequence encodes CASSPGSGDYGYTF.

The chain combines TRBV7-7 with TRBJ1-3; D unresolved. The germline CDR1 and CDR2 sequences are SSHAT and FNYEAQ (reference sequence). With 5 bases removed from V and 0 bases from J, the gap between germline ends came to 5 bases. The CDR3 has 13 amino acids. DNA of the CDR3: TGTGCCAGCAGCCCGAGCTCTGGAAACACCATATATTTT. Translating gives CASSPSSGNTIYF.

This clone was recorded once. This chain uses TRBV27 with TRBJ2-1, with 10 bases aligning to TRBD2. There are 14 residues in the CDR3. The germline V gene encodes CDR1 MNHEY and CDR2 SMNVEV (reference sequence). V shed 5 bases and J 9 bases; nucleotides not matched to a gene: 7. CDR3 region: CASSERGGFTEQFF. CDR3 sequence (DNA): TGTGCCAGCAGTGAGCGGGGGGGTTTCACTGAGCAGTTCTTC.

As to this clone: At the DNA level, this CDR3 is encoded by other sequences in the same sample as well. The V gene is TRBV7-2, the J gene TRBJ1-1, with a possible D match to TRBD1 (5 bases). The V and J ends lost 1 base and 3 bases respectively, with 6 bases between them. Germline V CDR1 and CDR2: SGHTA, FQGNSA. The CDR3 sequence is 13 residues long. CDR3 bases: TGTGCCAGCAGCTTAGGGGGGGACACTGAAGCTTTCTTT. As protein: CASSLGGDTEAFF. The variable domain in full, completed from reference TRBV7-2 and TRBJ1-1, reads GAGVSQSPSNKVTEKGKDVELRCDPISGHTALYWYRQSLGQGLEFLIYFQGNSAPDKSGLPSDRFSAERTGGSVSTLTIQRTQQEDSAVYLCASSLGGDTEAFFGQGTRLTVV.

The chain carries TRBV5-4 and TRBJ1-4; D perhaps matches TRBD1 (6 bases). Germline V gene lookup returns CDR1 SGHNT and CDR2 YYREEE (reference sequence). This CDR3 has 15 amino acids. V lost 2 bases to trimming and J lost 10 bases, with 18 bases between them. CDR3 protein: CASSLWDTRSGKLFF. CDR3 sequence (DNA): TGTGCCAGCAGCTTATGGGACACCAGGAGTGGAAAACTGTTTTTT.

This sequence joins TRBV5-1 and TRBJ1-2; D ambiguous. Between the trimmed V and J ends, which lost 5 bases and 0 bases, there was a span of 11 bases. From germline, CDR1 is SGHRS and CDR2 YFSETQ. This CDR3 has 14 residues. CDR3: CASREGTPNYGYTF. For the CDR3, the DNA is TGCGCCAGCAGGGAGGGCACGCCTAACTATGGCTACACCTTC.

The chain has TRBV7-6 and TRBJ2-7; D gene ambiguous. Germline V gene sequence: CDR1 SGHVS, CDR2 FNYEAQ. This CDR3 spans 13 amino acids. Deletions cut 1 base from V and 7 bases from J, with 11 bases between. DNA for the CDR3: TGTGCCAGCAGCTTAGAAGTCCGGCGGGAGCAGTACTTC. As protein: CASSLEVRREQYF.

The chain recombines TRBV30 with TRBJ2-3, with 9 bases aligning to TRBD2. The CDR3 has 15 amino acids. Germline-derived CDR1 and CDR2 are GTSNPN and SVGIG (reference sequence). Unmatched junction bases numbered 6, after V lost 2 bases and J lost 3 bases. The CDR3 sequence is CAWSRSGGLTDTQYF. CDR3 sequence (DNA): TGTGCCTGGAGTCGAAGCGGGGGGTTAACAGATACGCAGTATTTT.